In its sample, the clone carrying this T cell receptor beta chain was seen many times. One entry per CDR3 protein results from TCRdb running MiXCR on the 5' RACE reads. The sample lists over 55,000 distinct CDR3 sequences, 10% to 15% occurring once. The sample is drawn from a study of early T cells in non-severe SARS-CoV-2 infection. The CDR3 sequence is 13 residues long. Trimming pared 4 bases from V and 7 bases from J, leaving 13 bases between. The V gene's germline CDR1 is SGHDN and CDR2 FVKESK. Sequenced sample: whole blood. The rearrangement links TRBV14 to TRBJ1-1, with D perhaps TRBD1 (5 bases). This clonotype was obtained from an adult who was a healthcare worker with PCR-confirmed SARS-CoV-2 infection or an uninfected control (not recorded which). As DNA, the CDR3 is TGTGCCAGCAGCCCTGGGACGACTCTTGAAGCTTTCTTT. It specifies CASSPGTTLEAFF. Drawing the rest from reference TRBV14 and TRBJ1-1, the complete variable domain is EAGVTQFPSHSVIEKGQTVTLRCDPISGHDNLYWYRRVMGKEIKFLLHFVKESKQDESGMPNNRFLAERTGGTYSTLKVQPAELEDSGVYFCASSPGTTLEAFFGQGTRLTVV.